This TCR beta chain came from a study of cytomegalovirus exposure and HLA in healthy donors. General study findings and limits: Exclusion applied to some V segments, including TRBV6-2 and TRBV6-3, as they were indistinguishable. Presence/absence analyses assumed roughly uniform sequencing depth across donors, which may not hold. Reports credit the classifier with highly specific, highly sensitive diagnosis of cytomegalovirus status. Per a later analysis, HLA-associated TCR beta chains showed more clonal expansion than other, equally common TCR beta chains.

A remark on this clone: Its cognate antigen is unknown.

With V trimmed by 6 bases and J by 5 bases, 12 bases remained unmatched. The CDR3 spans 15 residues. Germline loops: CDR1 SEHNR, CDR2 FQNEAQ (reference sequence). The PCR ran on 60 Vbeta and 13 Jbeta primers. Method: immunoSEQ multiplex PCR; TCRdb's copy keeps in-frame clones and lacks some. The sample holds some 80,000 clones, approximately 80% seen once. The chain has TRBV7-9 and TRBJ2-5; 7 bases are a match to TRBD1. The sequencing input was PBMCs. The TCR sequence derives from a man between 45 and 60 years old in good health and CMV-seronegative. The CDR3 sequence is CASRQEGGPGETQYF. CDR3 nucleotides: TGTGCCAGCAGACAAGAAGGGGGCCCCGGGGAGACCCAGTACTTC. Based on the CDR3 plus reference TRBV7-9 and TRBJ2-5, the full variable domain is DTGVSQNPRHKITKRGQNVTFRCDPISEHNRLYWYRQTLGQGPEFLTYFQNEAQLEKSRLLSDRFSAERPKGSFSTLEIQRTEQGDSAMYLCASRQEGGPGETQYFGPGTRLLVL.